These T cell receptor beta chains were read from a single sample in a study of T-cell reconstitution after alpha-beta-depleted transplantation in children. Each CDR3 protein gets one entry after TCRdb re-called the PCR reads with MiXCR. The sample contains around 450,000 distinct CDR3 sequences, roughly 10% of which appear only once. The sequenced sample was PBMCs, obtained before TCRalphabeta/CD19-depleted stem cell transplant. All receptors come from a child aged 2-15 years with inherited bone marrow failure, due to receive a stem cell transplant. Both conserved end residues are part of each CDR3.

>TRBV20-1|15|TRBJ2-1
CSAPDGLAGENEQFF
>TRBV29-1|14|TRBJ2-2
CSVGSGKNTGELFF
>TRBV28|15|TRBJ2-7
CASSSPRTGTYEQYF
>TRBV2|14|TRBJ2-2
CASSEATNTGELFF
>TRBV7-2|14|TRBJ2-5
CASSFTGRGETQYF
>TRBV6-2/TRBV6-3|16|TRBJ2-1
CASRRIDPQGINEQFF
>TRBV7-9|15|TRBJ2-3
CASSVAGFPKDTQYF
>TRBV4-3|17|TRBJ2-7
CASSRISGTSGLYEQYF
>TRBV5-1|15|TRBJ2-4
CASSRGWDQTDIQYF
>TRBV12-3/TRBV12-4|14|TRBJ1-1
CASSLAGYNTEAFF
>TRBV7-9|17|TRBJ2-6
CASSKGPTNSGANVLTF
>TRBV4-3|15|TRBJ2-3
CASSQDERATDTQYF
>TRBV4-3|14|TRBJ2-1
CASSQEHTYNEQFF
>TRBV7-9|17|TRBJ1-6
CASSLRIVGPYNSPLHF
>TRBV4-3|16|TRBJ1-2
CASSQDWGEAYYGYTF
>TRBV4-1|13|TRBJ1-1
CASSQSGVTEAFF
>TRBV20-1|14|TRBJ2-3
CSARDRGYADTQYF
>TRBV6-2/TRBV6-3|12|TRBJ2-7
CASRPGNYEQYF
>TRBV4-3|15|TRBJ1-2
CASSQVGGALYGYTF
>TRBV29-1|14|TRBJ2-1
CSVEGSGPYNEQFF
>TRBV3-1|15|TRBJ2-3
CASSIPSGRIRTQYF
>TRBV20-1|13|TRBJ2-2
CSAVDGNTGELFF
>TRBV7-2|16|TRBJ1-2
CASSVARDRTLWGYTF
>TRBV5-1|13|TRBJ2-1
CASSPRRANEQFF
>TRBV7-2|16|TRBJ1-2
CASSLGRRQGARGYTF
>TRBV20-1|16|TRBJ1-3
CSARGPTLYSGNTIYF
>TRBV30|14|TRBJ2-1
CAWSPWLAYNEQFF
>TRBV7-2|15|TRBJ1-6
CASSPMGQPNSPLHF
>TRBV7-9|16|TRBJ2-7
CASSSRYDRTSYEQYF
>TRBV29-1|17|TRBJ2-3
CSVRGTSGRASPDTQYF
>TRBV4-2|18|TRBJ2-3
CASSRGTSGRSGSDTQYF
>TRBV18|17|TRBJ2-3
CASSQPQGWMSTDTQYF
>TRBV20-1|13|TRBJ1-6
CSAGRPGDSPLHF
>TRBV30|13|TRBJ1-5
CAWSVLSAAPQHF
>TRBV20-1|12|TRBJ2-1
CSQGLAGVEQFF
>TRBV15|12|TRBJ1-2
CATREGFYGYTF
>TRBV12-3/TRBV12-4|11|TRBJ2-4
CASSSVNIQYF
>TRBV6-1|14|TRBJ2-7
CASSEALYQGEQYF
>TRBV3-1|16|TRBJ2-1
CASSHGLADVFNEQFF
>TRBV5-1|15|TRBJ2-1
CASSPTSGSDNEQFF
>TRBV12-3/TRBV12-4|14|TRBJ2-1
CASTTGSSYNEQFF
>TRBV20-1|15|TRBJ2-2
CSARGPPAATGELFF
>TRBV4-1|13|TRBJ1-3
CASSQRHGNTIYF
>TRBV2|12|TRBJ2-3
CASSEAADTQYF
>TRBV12-3/TRBV12-4|14|TRBJ1-1
CASSLGRMNTEAFF
>TRBV4-3|15|TRBJ2-1
CASSQDQGTAVEQFF
>TRBV9|15|TRBJ2-7
CASSAAGTSVYEQYF
>TRBV11-2|16|TRBJ2-7
CASSLGPVRGTYEQYF
>TRBV11-2|15|TRBJ2-3
CASSLGGGYTDTQYF
>TRBV29-1|16|TRBJ2-3
CSVEDQGGVATDTQYF
>TRBV20-1|13|TRBJ2-1
CSASPGLADEQFF
>TRBV5-1|15|TRBJ2-7
CASSLHRGEVYEQYF
>TRBV11-2|14|TRBJ1-5
CASSPGRSHQPQHF
>TRBV11-2|14|TRBJ2-7
CASRRLAGNYEQYF
>TRBV7-8|15|TRBJ2-7
CGSSLAAGGPYEQYF
>TRBV7-2|14|TRBJ2-7
CASSLGLIPYEQYF
>TRBV18|13|TRBJ2-5
CASSPDSPETQYF
>TRBV30|15|TRBJ2-1
CAWSVHRSSYNEQFF